This TCR beta chain is from a study of T cell repertoires in cytomegalovirus infection. TCRdb re-analysed the reads in MiXCR, keeping a single row per CDR3 protein. In the table there are about 76,000 distinct CDR3 sequences, 3% to 4.5% of which are singletons. Study conclusions and caveats: Dominating the ex vivo response were HLA-C-restricted CMV-specific TCR beta clonotypes. Using cumulative public TCR beta family frequency, the authors identified those who carried CMV together with the relevant HLA.

The germline V and J ends were trimmed by 2 bases and 1 base, with 14 bases remaining between them. The germline gives CDR1 MNHEY, CDR2 SVGEGT. The CDR3 runs to 16 residues. This clonotype appeared many times. The antigen is not known. This chain uses TRBV6-2 or TRBV6-3 with TRBJ1-1; D may be TRBD1 (6 bases). The source is a human donor in good health (CMV status not recorded). Some clones in this sample may be carry-over from other donors' samples. The sample comprised PBMCs. The DNA for the CDR3 is TGTGCCAGCAGTTACGTCGGGAGGGGGGCGAACACTGAAGCTTTCTTT. It specifies CASSYVGRGANTEAFF.